These 20 T cell receptor beta chains share one sample of origin, sequenced in a study of blood T cell repertoires in COVID-19. Repertoires were generated with immunoSEQ multiplex PCR, while TCRdb's copy carries only in-frame clones and drops some. This table holds a few hundred thousand clones, around 87% found once. The sample consisted of PBMCs or T cells enriched from blood (not recorded which). These receptors originate from a woman under 30 with acute COVID-19.

This sequence joins TRBV12-3 or TRBV12-4 and TRBJ1-1, with 12 bases that match TRBD1. The V and J ends lost 8 bases and 10 bases, in that order; junction bases with no gene match: 8. The CDR3 spans 13 residues. The CDR3 nucleotides are TGTGCCAGCGACCCGGGACAGGGGGCAACAGCTTTCTTT. Encoded protein: CASDPGQGATAFF.

In this sample, this clone turned up a few times. The chain combines TRBV13 with TRBJ2-1; D may be TRBD2 (6 bases). The CDR3 sequence is 14 residues long. V lost 6 bases and J 6 bases, leaving 15 bases between the germline ends. Germline CDR1 reads PRHDT; CDR2 reads FYEKMQ (reference sequence). The CDR3 nucleotides read TGTGCCAGCAGTCGGCGGGGTTCTCGCAATGAGCAGTTCTTC. Amino acid sequence: CASSRRGSRNEQFF. The whole variable domain, remainder taken from reference TRBV13 and TRBJ2-1, is AAGVIQSPRHLIKEKRETATLKCYPIPRHDTVYWYQQGPGQDPQFLISFYEKMQSDKGSIPDRFSAQQFSDYHSELNMSSLELGDSALYFCASSRRGSRNEQFFGPGTRLTVL.

This clone showed up just a few times. This CDR3 is CASIIGENRHQPQHF. The CDR3 DNA reads as TGCGCCAGCATTATAGGGGAAAACAGACATCAGCCCCAGCATTTT. The chain couples TRBV23-1 to TRBJ1-5; D is perhaps TRBD1 (5 bases). TRBV23-1 is assigned to the ORF class and has an uncertain function. Between the trimmed V and J ends, which lost 7 bases and 5 bases, there was a span of 18 bases. This CDR3 has 15 residues.

Written as DNA, the CDR3 is TGTGCCAGTAGCGGGGGGGAGAGGGATCTATATAGCAATCAGCCCCAGCATTTT. This encodes CASSGGERDLYSNQPQHF. The chain couples TRBV19 to TRBJ1-5; a possible D gene is TRBD1 (5 bases). Trimming took off 6 bases at V and 0 bases at J, with 21 bases between the two ends. This CDR3 contains 18 residues. Germline CDR1 and CDR2: LNHDA and SQIVND (reference sequence).

The V and J genes are TRBV5-6 and TRBJ1-5; 7 nucleotides line up with TRBD1. The CDR3 is 13 residues long. Germline CDR1 SGHDT, CDR2 YYEEEE. J gave up 8 bases and V 1 base, and 3 bases lay outside the gene matches. The CDR3 sequence: CASSLNRGEPQHF. The CDR3, as DNA: TGTGCCAGCAGCTTGAACAGGGGAGAGCCCCAGCATTTT.

The chain is built from TRBV11-2 and TRBJ1-1; D unresolved. Germline values: CDR1 SGHAT, CDR2 FQNNGV. The CDR3 spans 15 residues. V was trimmed by 5 bases and J by 1 base, leaving 14 bases between them. CDR3 loop: CASSLRRNKNTEAFF. CDR3 in DNA: TGTGCCAGCAGCCTAAGGAGGAATAAGAACACTGAAGCTTTCTTT.

This chain joins TRBV28 and TRBJ1-2; D is ambiguous. V gave up 3 bases and J gave up 4 bases, with 3 bases separating them. Germline CDR1 MDHEN, CDR2 SYDVKM. The CDR3 has 11 amino acids. The CDR3 protein is CASSFVYGYTF. The CDR3 DNA is TGTGCCAGCAGTTTCGTCTATGGCTACACCTTC.

V usage is TRBV2 and J usage is TRBJ1-5, with TRBD1 matching 10 bases. Germline trimming cut 3 bases from V and 5 bases from J; bases unmatched to any gene: 4. The CDR3 sequence is 15 residues long. Germline V gives CDR1 SNHLY, CDR2 FYNNEI. The CDR3 protein is CASSDRDRGYQPQHF. CDR3 in DNA: TGTGCCAGCAGTGATAGGGACAGGGGTTATCAGCCCCAGCATTTT.

The chain links TRBV27 to TRBJ2-5; 8 bases fit TRBD2. J lost 6 bases, V lost 0 bases, and 9 bases had no gene match. The germline V gene encodes CDR1 MNHEY and CDR2 SMNVEV (reference sequence). This CDR3 region has 16 residues. CDR3 amino acids: CASSLSGTGTSQTQYF. The CDR3 DNA sequence: TGTGCCAGCAGTTTATCGGGAACCGGGACTAGTCAGACCCAGTACTTC.

V and J are TRBV24-1 and TRBJ2-5; 11 nucleotides line up with TRBD1. V was pared by 4 bases and J by 2 bases, with 8 bases of the junction left unmatched. This CDR3 contains 17 residues. Germline CDR1 KGHDR, CDR2 SFDVKD. The CDR3 loop is CATSDSTGQGGQETQYF. The CDR3 DNA reads TGTGCCACCAGTGACTCGACGGGACAGGGGGGACAAGAGACCCAGTACTTC.

CDR3 region: CASSLIGQGQTEAFF. Here the CDR3 DNA reads TGCGCCAGCAGCTTGATTGGACAGGGTCAAACTGAAGCTTTCTTT. This chain links TRBV5-1 with TRBJ1-1; 8 nucleotides align to TRBD1. CDR1 is SGHRS, CDR2 YFSETQ, per germline. The CDR3 is made up of 15 amino acids. V dropped 1 base and J dropped 5; count of bases not matched to a gene: 7.

This clone appeared a single time. The chain couples TRBV7-9 to TRBJ1-5, with 7 nucleotides matching TRBD1. V lost 5 bases to trimming and J lost 2 bases; unmatched junction nucleotides: 6. CDR3 size: 15 residues. From germline, CDR1 is SEHNR and CDR2 FQNEAQ (reference sequence). CDR3 sequence reads: CASSPGTARNQPQHF. The CDR3, as DNA: TGTGCCAGCAGCCCAGGGACAGCTCGCAATCAGCCCCAGCATTTT.

This chain uses TRBV9 with TRBJ1-1; no firm D call. The CDR3 length is 13 residues. CDR1 and CDR2 (germline): SGDLS, YYNGEE. V was pared by 3 bases and J by 4 bases, with 10 bases between. The CDR3 loop is CASSGSAVTEAFF. CDR3 DNA sequence: TGTGCCAGCAGCGGTTCGGCGGTCACTGAAGCTTTCTTT.

This chain uses TRBV11-3 with TRBJ2-1; D might be TRBD2 (6 bases). Trimming stripped 5 bases from V and 10 bases from J, with 36 bases between. The CDR3 has 20 amino acids. Germline V CDR1 and CDR2: SGHNT, YENEEA. The CDR3 DNA reads TGTGCCAGCAGCCGAGGGGCGGGGCTTAGCGGAAGAGGTCCGTTACGCGAGCAGTTCTTC. Translation: CASSRGAGLSGRGPLREQFF.

The chain is built from TRBV14 and TRBJ1-1, with a weak D call TRBD1 (6 bases). Trimming pared 4 bases from V and 3 bases from J, leaving 18 bases between. CDR1 and CDR2 from the germline V gene are SGHDN and FVKESK. CDR3 size: 16 residues. CDR3 residues: CASSPGRGRGDTEAFF. CDR3 DNA: TGTGCCAGCAGCCCCGGAAGGGGGAGGGGGGACACTGAAGCTTTCTTT. Variable domain in full (rest from reference TRBV14 and TRBJ1-1): EAGVTQFPSHSVIEKGQTVTLRCDPISGHDNLYWYRRVMGKEIKFLLHFVKESKQDESGMPNNRFLAERTGGTYSTLKVQPAELEDSGVYFCASSPGRGRGDTEAFFGQGTRLTVV.

The CDR3 nucleotides are TGTGCCAGCAGTTCCCCAGCCTACGAGCAGTACTTC. Residues: CASSSPAYEQYF. This chain joins TRBV28 and TRBJ2-7; D remains unclear. V gave up 4 bases and J gave up 2 bases, with 6 bases separating them. Germline V gene data show CDR1 as MDHEN and CDR2 as SYDVKM. The CDR3 totals 12 residues.

The CDR3 DNA sequence: TGTGCCAGCAGCTTAACGGGGGTGGTTAATGAGCAGTTCTTC. It specifies CASSLTGVVNEQFF. This chain connects TRBV7-6 to TRBJ2-1, with a tentative D call TRBD2 (6 bases). Germline V gene sequence: CDR1 SGHVS, CDR2 FNYEAQ. V shed 2 bases and J shed 7 bases, with 12 bases lying between them. The CDR3 extends over 14 amino acids.

This clone was observed a single time. The CDR3 DNA sequence: TGTGCCAGTCTGACAGGGGGCGATTATGGCTACACCTTC. This gives the protein CASLTGGDYGYTF. The genes are TRBV21-1 and TRBJ1-2; the table assigns TRBD1, which was not confirmed against the DNA. TRBV21-1 is classified as a pseudogene. The CDR3 consists of 13 residues.

V usage is TRBV5-1 and J usage is TRBJ1-1; D may be TRBD1 (5 bases). Germline assignment: CDR1 SGHRS and CDR2 YFSETQ. Trimming took 4 bases from V and 3 from J, leaving 16 bases between them. The CDR3 length is 15 residues. The CDR3 DNA reads TGCGCCAGCAGCCCGGCGGGGGGTCGGGACACTGAAGCTTTCTTT. Translating it yields CASSPAGGRDTEAFF.

This chain links TRBV11-3 with TRBJ2-1; weak D call: TRBD2 (5 bases). Trimming cost V 2 bases and J 3 bases, with 11 bases left between them. Germline-derived CDR1 and CDR2 are SGHNT and YENEEA. This CDR3 comprises 15 residues. The DNA of the CDR3 is TGTGCCAGCAGCTTATTGACGGGGAACTACAATGAGCAGTTCTTC. This codes for CASSLLTGNYNEQFF.